Below are 8 T cell receptor beta chains sequenced from a single sample in a study of shared clonotypes between healthy human individuals. Libraries were prepared by immunoSEQ multiplex PCR; TCRdb keeps only in-frame clonotypes and omits some of them. This table holds a few hundred thousand clones, just over 65% found once. Sequenced sample: memory CD4+ T cells sorted from blood. Stated subset: CD45RA-negative fraction. These receptors were obtained from a man aged 30 to 45 in good health.

V and J are TRBV28 and TRBJ2-2, with a weak D call TRBD1 (6 bases). Germline CDR1 reads MDHEN; CDR2 reads SYDVKM. The CDR3 loop spans 17 amino acids. The V end lost 7 bases, the J end lost 7 bases, and 25 bases lay between the germline ends. This CDR3 is CASISVGQTFRVGELFF. The CDR3 region has the DNA TGTGCCAGCATATCGGTAGGACAGACCTTCCGCGTCGGGGAGCTGTTTTTT.

V gene TRBV19 combines with J gene TRBJ2-7; D gene ambiguous. Trimming pared 7 bases from V and 3 bases from J, leaving 16 bases between. Germline V CDR1 and CDR2: LNHDA, SQIVND (reference sequence). The CDR3 is 14 residues long. The CDR3, as DNA: TGTGCCAGTAATGACGGCACTCAATTCTACGAGCAGTACTTC. It specifies CASNDGTQFYEQYF.

This clone is a singleton in its sample. This chain joins TRBV7-6 and TRBJ2-2; TRBD1 matches at 9 bases. Unmatched junction bases numbered 8, after V lost 2 bases and J lost 7 bases. The CDR3 is made up of 16 amino acids. CDR1 and CDR2 (germline): SGHVS, FNYEAQ. CDR3 amino acids: CASSLTRGQGSGELFF. In nucleotides, the CDR3 is TGTGCCAGCAGCTTAACCCGCGGACAGGGGAGCGGGGAGCTGTTTTTT.

This clone showed up just a few times. V gene TRBV5-1 combines with J gene TRBJ2-5; no firm D call. Germline V gives CDR1 SGHRS, CDR2 YFSETQ. With 2 bases removed from V and 1 base from J, the gap between germline ends came to 9 bases. The CDR3 has 14 amino acids. This chain's CDR3 is CASSFGILQETQYF. Here the CDR3 DNA reads TGCGCCAGCAGCTTTGGCATCCTCCAAGAGACCCAGTACTTC.

The chain combines TRBV5-1 with TRBJ2-3, with a tentative D call TRBD2 (6 bases). The germline CDR1 and CDR2 sequences are SGHRS and YFSETQ. CDR3 length equals 14 residues. V was shortened by 3 bases and J by 2 bases, with 10 bases between the two germline ends. The CDR3 here is CASSWTTHTDTQYF. Written as DNA, the CDR3 is TGCGCCAGCAGCTGGACTACCCACACAGATACGCAGTATTTT.

The chain employs TRBV5-1 and TRBJ2-7; D may be TRBD2 (6 bases). Germline V gene lookup returns CDR1 SGHRS and CDR2 YFSETQ. V lost 0 bases to trimming and J lost 0 bases, with 16 bases between them. This CDR3 region has 17 residues. The CDR3, as DNA: TGCGCCAGCAGCTTGGCCCCTCCAGCGGGTAGCTCCTACGAGCAGTACTTC. Its protein is CASSLAPPAGSSYEQYF.

The gene calls are TRBV28 and TRBJ1-4, with D possibly matching TRBD1 (6 bases). Trimming pared 5 bases from V and 7 bases from J, leaving 20 bases between. The CDR3 has 16 amino acids. The germline CDR1 and CDR2 sequences are MDHEN and SYDVKM. The CDR3 DNA reads as TGTGCCAGCAGTCCGCCTCCCAGGGGCTTCGGTGAAAAACTGTTTTTT. Translation gives CASSPPPRGFGEKLFF.

The V and J genes are TRBV5-4 and TRBJ2-2, with TRBD2 matching 10 bases. CDR1 SGHNT and CDR2 YYREEE come from the germline V gene (reference sequence). This CDR3 contains 16 residues. V lost 3 bases and J lost 4; bases outside the gene matches: 6. As DNA, the CDR3 is TGTGCCAGCAGCTCAGCTAGCGGGAGTGCCACCGGGGAGCTGTTTTTT. Amino acid sequence: CASSSASGSATGELFF.